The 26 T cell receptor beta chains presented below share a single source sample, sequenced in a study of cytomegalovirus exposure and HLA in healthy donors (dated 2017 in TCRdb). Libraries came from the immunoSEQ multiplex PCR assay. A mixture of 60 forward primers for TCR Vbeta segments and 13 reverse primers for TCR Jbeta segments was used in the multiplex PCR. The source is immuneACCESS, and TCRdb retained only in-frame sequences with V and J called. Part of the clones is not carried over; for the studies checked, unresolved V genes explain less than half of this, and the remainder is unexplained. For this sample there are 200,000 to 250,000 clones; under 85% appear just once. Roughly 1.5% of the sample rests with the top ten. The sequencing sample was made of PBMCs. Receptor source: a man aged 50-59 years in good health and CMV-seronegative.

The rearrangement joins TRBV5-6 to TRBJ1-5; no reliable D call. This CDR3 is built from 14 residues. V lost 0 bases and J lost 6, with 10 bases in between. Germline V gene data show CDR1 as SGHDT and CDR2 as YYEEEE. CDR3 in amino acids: CASSLEGGLQPQHF. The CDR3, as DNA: TGTGCCAGCAGCTTGGAGGGAGGCCTTCAGCCCCAGCATTTT.

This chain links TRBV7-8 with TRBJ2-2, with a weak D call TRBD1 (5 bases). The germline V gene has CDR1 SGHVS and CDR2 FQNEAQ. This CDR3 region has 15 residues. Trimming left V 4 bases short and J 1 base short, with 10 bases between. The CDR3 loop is CASSWNRRNTGELFF. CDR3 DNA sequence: TGTGCCAGCAGCTGGAACAGGAGGAACACCGGGGAGCTGTTTTTT.

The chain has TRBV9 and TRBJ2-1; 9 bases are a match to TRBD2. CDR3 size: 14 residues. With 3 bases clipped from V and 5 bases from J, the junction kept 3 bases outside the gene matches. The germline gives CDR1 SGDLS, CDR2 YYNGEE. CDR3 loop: CASSAGTSNNEQFF. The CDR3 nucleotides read TGTGCCAGCAGCGCGGGGACTAGCAACAATGAGCAGTTCTTC.

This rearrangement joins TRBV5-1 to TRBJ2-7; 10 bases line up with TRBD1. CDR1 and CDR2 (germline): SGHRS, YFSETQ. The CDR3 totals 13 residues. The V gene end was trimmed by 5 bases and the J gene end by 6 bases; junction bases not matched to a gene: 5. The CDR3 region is CASSFRTGGEQYF. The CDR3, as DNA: TGCGCCAGCAGTTTTCGGACAGGGGGCGAGCAGTACTTC.

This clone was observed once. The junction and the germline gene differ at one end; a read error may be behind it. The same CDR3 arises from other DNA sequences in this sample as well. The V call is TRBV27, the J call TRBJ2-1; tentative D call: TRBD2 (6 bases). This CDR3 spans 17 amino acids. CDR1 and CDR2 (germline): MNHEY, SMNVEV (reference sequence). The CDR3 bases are TGTGCCAGCAGTTTACAGTTTCGACTAGGGGTGTACAACGAGCAGTTCTTC. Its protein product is CASSLQFRLGVYNEQFF.

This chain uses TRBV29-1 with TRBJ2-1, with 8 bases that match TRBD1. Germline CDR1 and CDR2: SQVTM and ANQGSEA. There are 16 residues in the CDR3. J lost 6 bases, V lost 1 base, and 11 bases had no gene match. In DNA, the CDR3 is TGCAGCGTTGAAGGGTATAACAGGGGGTCTCTCAATGAGCAGTTCTTC. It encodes CSVEGYNRGSLNEQFF.

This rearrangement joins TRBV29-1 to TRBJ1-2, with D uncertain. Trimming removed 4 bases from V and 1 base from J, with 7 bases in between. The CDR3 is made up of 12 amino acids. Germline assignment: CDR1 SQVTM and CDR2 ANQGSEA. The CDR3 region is CSVVLFNYGYTF. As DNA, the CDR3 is TGCAGCGTTGTATTATTTAACTATGGCTACACCTTC.

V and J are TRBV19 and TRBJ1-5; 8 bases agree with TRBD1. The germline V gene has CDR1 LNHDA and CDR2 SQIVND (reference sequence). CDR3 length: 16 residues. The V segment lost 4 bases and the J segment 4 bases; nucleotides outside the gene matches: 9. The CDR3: CASSSTPGGGNQPQHF. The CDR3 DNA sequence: TGTGCCAGTAGTAGTACCCCAGGGGGCGGGAATCAGCCCCAGCATTTT. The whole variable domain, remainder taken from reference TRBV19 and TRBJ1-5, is DGGITQSPKYLFRKEGQNVTLSCEQNLNHDAMYWYRQDPGQGLRLIYYSQIVNDFQKGDIAEGYSVSREKKESFPLTVTSAQKNPTAFYLCASSSTPGGGNQPQHFGDGTRLSIL.

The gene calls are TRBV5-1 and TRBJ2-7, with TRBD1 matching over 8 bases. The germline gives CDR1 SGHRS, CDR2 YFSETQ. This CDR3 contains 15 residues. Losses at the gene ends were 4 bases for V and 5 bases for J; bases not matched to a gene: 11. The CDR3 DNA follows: TGCGCCAGCAGCGTATACAGGGGGGTAGGCGACGAGCAGTACTTC. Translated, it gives CASSVYRGVGDEQYF.

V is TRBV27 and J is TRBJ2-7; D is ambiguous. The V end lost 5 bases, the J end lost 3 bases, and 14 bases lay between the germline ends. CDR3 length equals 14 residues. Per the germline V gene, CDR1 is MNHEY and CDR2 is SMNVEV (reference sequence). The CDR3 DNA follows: TGTGCCAGCAGTCACGGGTATAAAGTCTACGAGCAGTACTTC. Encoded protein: CASSHGYKVYEQYF.

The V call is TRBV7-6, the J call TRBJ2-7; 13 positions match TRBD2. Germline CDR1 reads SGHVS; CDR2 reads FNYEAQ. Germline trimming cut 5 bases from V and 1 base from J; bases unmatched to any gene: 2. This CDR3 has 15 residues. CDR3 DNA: TGTGCCAGCAGCCAACTAGCGGGAGGGTCCTACGAGCAGTACTTC. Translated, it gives CASSQLAGGSYEQYF.

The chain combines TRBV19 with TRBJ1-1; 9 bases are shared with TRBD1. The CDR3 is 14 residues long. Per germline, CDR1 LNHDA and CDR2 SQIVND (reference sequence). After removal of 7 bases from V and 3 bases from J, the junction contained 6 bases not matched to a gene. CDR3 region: CASTLDRGHTEAFF. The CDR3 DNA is TGTGCCAGTACCCTGGACAGGGGACACACTGAAGCTTTCTTT. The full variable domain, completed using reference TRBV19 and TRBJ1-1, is DGGITQSPKYLFRKEGQNVTLSCEQNLNHDAMYWYRQDPGQGLRLIYYSQIVNDFQKGDIAEGYSVSREKKESFPLTVTSAQKNPTAFYLCASTLDRGHTEAFFGQGTRLTVV.

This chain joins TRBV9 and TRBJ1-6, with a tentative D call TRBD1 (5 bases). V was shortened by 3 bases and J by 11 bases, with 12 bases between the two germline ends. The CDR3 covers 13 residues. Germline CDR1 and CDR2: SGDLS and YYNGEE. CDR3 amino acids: CASSGGGDPPLHF. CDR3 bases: TGTGCCAGCAGCGGGGGCGGGGACCCACCCCTCCACTTT.

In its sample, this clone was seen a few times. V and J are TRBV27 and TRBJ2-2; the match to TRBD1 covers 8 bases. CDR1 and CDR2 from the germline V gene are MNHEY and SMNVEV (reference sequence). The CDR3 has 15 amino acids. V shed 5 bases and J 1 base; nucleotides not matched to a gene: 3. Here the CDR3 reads CASSPRGLNTGELFF. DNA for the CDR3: TGTGCCAGCAGTCCCAGGGGGCTGAACACCGGGGAGCTGTTTTTT.

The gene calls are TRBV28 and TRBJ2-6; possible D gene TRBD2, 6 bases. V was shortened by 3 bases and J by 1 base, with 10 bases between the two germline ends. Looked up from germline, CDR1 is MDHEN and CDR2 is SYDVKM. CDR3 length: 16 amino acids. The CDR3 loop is CASSLGGSSGANVLTF. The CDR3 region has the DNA TGTGCCAGCAGTTTGGGAGGTTCGTCTGGGGCCAACGTCCTGACTTTC.

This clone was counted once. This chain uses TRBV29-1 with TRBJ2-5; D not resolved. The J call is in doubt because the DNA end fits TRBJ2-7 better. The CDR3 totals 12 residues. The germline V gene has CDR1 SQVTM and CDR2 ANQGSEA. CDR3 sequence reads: CSVSFETYEQYF. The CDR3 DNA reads TGCAGCGTTAGTTTCGAAACCTACGAGCAGTACTTC.

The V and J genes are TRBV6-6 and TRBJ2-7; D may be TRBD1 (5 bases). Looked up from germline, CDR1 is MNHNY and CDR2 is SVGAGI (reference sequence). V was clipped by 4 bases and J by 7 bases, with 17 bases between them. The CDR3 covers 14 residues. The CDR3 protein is CASSSHSQVTEQYF. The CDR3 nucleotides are TGTGCCAGCAGTTCTCACTCACAGGTTACGGAGCAGTACTTC.

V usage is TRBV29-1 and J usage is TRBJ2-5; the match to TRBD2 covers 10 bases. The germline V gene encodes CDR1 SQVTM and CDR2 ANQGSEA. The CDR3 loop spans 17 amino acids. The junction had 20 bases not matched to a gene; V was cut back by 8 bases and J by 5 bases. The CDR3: CSTSGSGRALVIETQYF. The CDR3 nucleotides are TGCAGCACATCGGGGAGCGGGAGGGCCCTCGTTATTGAGACCCAGTACTTC.

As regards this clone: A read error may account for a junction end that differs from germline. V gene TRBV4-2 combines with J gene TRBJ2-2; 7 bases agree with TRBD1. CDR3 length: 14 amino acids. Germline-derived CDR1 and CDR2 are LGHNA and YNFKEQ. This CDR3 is CASSQAQGVRGAVF. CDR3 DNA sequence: TGTGCCAGCAGCCAAGCTCAGGGGGTCCGGGGAGCTGTTTTT.

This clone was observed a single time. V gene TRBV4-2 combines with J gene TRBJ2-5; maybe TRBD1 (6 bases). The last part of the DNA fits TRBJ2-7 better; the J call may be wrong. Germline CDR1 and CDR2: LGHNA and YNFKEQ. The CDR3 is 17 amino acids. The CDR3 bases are TGTGCCAGCAGCCAAGACCTGACAGGAATTAACTCCTACGAGCAGTACTTC. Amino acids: CASSQDLTGINSYEQYF.

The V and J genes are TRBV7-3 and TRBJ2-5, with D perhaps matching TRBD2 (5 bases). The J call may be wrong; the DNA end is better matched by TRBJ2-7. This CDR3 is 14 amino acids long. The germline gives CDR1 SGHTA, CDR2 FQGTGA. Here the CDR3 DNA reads TGTGCCAGCAGCCCCGGGAAGAGCTCCTACGAGCAGTACTTC. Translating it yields CASSPGKSSYEQYF.

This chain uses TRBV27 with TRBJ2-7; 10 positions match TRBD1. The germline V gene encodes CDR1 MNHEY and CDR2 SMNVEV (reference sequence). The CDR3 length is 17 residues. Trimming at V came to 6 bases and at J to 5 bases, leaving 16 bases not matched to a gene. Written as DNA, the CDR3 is TGTGCCAGCAGCAGGGACAGGGGAGGGGGACTTCCCGACGAGCAGTACTTC. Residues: CASSRDRGGGLPDEQYF.

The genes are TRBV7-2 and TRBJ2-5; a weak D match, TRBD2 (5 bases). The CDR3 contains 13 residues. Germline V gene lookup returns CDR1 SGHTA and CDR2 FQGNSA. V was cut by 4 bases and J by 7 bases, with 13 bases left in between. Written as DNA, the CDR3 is TGTGCCAGCAGCTCCGGGATCTCAGGGACCCAGTACTTC. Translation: CASSSGISGTQYF.

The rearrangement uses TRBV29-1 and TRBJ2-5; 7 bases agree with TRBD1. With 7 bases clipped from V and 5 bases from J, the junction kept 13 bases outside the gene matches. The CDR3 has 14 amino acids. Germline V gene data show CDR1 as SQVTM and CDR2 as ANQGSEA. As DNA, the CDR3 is TGCAGCGCGAACCCCCCAGGGGGAATGGAGACCCAGTACTTC. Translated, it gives CSANPPGGMETQYF. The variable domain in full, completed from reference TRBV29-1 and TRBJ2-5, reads SAVISQKPSRDICQRGTSLTIQCQVDSQVTMMFWYRQQPGQSLTLIATANQGSEATYESGFVIDKFPISRPNLTFSTLTVSNMSPEDSSIYLCSANPPGGMETQYFGPGTRLLVL.

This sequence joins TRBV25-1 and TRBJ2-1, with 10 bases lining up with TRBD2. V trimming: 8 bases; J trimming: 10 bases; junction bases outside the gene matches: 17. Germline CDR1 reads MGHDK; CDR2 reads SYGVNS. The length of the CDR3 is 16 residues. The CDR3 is CASSPVAGGLSWEQFF. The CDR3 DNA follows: TGTGCCAGCTCACCGGTAGCGGGAGGACTCTCGTGGGAGCAGTTCTTC.

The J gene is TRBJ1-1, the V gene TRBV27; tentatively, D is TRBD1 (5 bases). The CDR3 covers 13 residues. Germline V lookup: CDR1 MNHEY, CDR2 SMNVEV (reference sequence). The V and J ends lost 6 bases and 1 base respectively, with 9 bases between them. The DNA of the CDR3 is TGTGCCAGCAGGGTACAGGAGAACACTGAAGCTTTCTTT. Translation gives CASRVQENTEAFF.